This T cell receptor (beta chain) was sequenced in a study of graft-versus-host responses after intestinal transplantation. Across the whole study: Isolated intestinal, liver-intestinal, or multivisceral transplants had been given to the recipients. All recipients were given anti-thymocyte globulin induction, and tacrolimus and steroids were then administered for three to four years.

Of note for this clone: Its antigen is not known.

Study-wide results and limits: Circulating GvH clone levels at their peak were associated with HvG declines (early post-transplant). The marrow of recipients harbored GvH clones, and ileum or blood showed some of them first.

V was clipped by 5 bases and J by 7 bases; unmatched bases: 4. The CDR3 has 13 amino acids. Germline V gives CDR1 LNHDA, CDR2 SQIVND (reference sequence). Method: immunoSEQ multiplex PCR; TCRdb's copy keeps in-frame clones and lacks some. The sample includes some 12,000 clones, about 86% seen only once; the top ten take roughly 52%. The clonotype originates from a human patient who received an intestinal transplant, so some T cells may come from the graft donor. The chain is built from TRBV19 and TRBJ2-7; 11 bases agree with TRBD2. Sequencing used PBMCs, obtained roughly 19 weeks after transplant. The CDR3 loop reads CASSQGLAEEQYF. DNA for the CDR3: TGTGCCAGTAGTCAGGGACTAGCGGAGGAGCAGTACTTC.